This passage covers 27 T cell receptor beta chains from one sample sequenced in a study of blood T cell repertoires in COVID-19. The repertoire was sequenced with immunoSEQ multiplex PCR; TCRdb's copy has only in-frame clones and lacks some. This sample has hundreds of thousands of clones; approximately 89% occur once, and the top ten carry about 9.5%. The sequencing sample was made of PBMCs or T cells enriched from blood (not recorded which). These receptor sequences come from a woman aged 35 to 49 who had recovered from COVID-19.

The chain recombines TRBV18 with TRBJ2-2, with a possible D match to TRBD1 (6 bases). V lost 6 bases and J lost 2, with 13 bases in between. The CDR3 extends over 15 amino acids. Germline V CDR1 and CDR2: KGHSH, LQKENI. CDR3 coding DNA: TGTGCCAGCTCCCCAGCCAGGGGAAACACCGGGGAGCTGTTTTTT. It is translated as CASSPARGNTGELFF.

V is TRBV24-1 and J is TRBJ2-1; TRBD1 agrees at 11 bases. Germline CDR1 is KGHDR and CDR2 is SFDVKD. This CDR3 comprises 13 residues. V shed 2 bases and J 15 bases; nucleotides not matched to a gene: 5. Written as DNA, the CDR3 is TGTGCCACCAGTGATTCACGGACAGGGGGCCGGTTCTTC. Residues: CATSDSRTGGRFF.

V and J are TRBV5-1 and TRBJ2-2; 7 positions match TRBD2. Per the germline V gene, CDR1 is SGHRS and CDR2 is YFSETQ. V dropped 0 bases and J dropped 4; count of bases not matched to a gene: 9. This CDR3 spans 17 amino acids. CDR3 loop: CASSLGLASVGTGELFF. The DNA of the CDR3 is TGCGCCAGCAGCTTGGGACTAGCTTCGGTGGGCACCGGGGAGCTGTTTTTT.

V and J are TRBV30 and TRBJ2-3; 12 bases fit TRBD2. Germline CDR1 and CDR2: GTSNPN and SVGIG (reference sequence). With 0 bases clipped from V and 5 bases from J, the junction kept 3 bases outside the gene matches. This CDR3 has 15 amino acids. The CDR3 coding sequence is TGTGCCTGGAGTGTACTAGCGGGAGGTGTAGATACGCAGTATTTT. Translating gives CAWSVLAGGVDTQYF.

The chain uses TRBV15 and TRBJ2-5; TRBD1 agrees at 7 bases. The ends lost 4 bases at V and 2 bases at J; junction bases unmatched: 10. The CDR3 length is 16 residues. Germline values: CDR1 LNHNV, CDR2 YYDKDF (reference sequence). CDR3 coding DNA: TGTGCCACCAGCACGCGACAGGGCAGGGGTCAAGAGACCCAGTACTTC. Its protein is CATSTRQGRGQETQYF. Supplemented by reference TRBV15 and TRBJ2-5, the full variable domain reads DAMVIQNPRYQVTQFGKPVTLSCSQTLNHNVMYWYQQKSSQAPKLLFHYYDKDFNNEADTPDNFQSRRPNTSFCFLDIRSPGLGDTAMYLCATSTRQGRGQETQYFGPGTRLLVL.

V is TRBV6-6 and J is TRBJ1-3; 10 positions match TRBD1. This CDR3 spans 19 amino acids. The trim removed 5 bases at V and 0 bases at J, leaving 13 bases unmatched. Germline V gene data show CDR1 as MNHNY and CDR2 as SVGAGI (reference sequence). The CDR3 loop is CASSQSGTGEESSGNTIYF. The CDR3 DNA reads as TGTGCCAGCAGTCAATCCGGGACAGGGGAAGAGAGCTCTGGAAACACCATATATTTT.

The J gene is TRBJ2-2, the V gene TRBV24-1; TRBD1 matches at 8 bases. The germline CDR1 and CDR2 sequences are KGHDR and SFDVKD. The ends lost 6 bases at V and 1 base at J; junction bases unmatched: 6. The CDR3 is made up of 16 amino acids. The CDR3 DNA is TGTGCCACCAGTTCTACGGGACAGGTGAACACCGGGGAGCTGTTTTTT. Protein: CATSSTGQVNTGELFF.

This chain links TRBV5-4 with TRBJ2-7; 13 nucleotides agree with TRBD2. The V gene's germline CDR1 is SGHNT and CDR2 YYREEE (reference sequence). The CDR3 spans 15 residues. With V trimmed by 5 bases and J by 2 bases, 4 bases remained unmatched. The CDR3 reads CASSSGTSGTYEQYF. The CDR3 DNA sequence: TGTGCCAGCAGTTCCGGGACTAGCGGGACCTACGAGCAGTACTTC.

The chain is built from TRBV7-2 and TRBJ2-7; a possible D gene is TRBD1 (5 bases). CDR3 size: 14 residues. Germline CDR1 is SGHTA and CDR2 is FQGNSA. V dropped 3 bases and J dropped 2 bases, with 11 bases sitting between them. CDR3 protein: CASSFGDRAYEQYF. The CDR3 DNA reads TGTGCCAGCAGCTTCGGAGACAGAGCCTACGAGCAGTACTTC.

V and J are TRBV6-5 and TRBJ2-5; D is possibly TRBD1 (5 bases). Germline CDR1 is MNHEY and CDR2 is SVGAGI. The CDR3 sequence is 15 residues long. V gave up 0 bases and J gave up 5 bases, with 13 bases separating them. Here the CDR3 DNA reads TGTGCCAGCAGTTACTCGCACAGGCTGCGGGAGACCCAGTACTTC. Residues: CASSYSHRLRETQYF.

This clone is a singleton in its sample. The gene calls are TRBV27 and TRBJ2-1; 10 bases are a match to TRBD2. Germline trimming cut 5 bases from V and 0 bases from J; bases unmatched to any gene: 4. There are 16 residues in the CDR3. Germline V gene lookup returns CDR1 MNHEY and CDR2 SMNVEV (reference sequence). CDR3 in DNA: TGTGCCAGCAGTCCCCGGACTAGCGGCTCCTACAATGAGCAGTTCTTC. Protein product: CASSPRTSGSYNEQFF.

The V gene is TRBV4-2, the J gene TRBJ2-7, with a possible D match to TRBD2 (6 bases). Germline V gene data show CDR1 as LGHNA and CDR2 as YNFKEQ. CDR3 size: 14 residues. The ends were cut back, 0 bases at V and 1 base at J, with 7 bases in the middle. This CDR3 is CASSQDGGSYEQYF. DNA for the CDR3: TGTGCCAGCAGCCAAGATGGGGGGTCCTACGAGCAGTACTTC.

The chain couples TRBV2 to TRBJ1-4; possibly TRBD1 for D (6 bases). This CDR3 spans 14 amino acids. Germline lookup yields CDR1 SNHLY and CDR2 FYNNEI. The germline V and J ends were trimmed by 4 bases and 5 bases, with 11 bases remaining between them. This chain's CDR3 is CASSAGTHNEKLFF. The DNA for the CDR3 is TGTGCCAGCAGTGCCGGGACACACAATGAAAAACTGTTTTTT. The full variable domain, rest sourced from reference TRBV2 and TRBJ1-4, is EPEVTQTPSHQVTQMGQEVILRCVPISNHLYFYWYRQILGQKVEFLVSFYNNEISEKSEIFDDQFSVERPDGSNFTLKIRSTKLEDSAMYFCASSAGTHNEKLFFGSGTQLSVL.

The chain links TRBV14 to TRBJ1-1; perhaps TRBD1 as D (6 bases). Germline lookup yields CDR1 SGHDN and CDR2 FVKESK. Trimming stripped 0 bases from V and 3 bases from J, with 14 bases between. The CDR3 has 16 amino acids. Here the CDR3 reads CASSQELGQRDTEAFF. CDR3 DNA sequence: TGTGCCAGCAGCCAAGAATTGGGACAAAGAGACACTGAAGCTTTCTTT.

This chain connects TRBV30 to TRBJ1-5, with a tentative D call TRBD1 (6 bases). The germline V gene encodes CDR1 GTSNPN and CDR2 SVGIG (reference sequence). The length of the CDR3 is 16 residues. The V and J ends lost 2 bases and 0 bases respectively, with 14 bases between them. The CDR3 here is CAWSLTGSGSNQPQHF. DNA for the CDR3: TGTGCCTGGAGTCTAACAGGGTCGGGTAGCAATCAGCCCCAGCATTTT.

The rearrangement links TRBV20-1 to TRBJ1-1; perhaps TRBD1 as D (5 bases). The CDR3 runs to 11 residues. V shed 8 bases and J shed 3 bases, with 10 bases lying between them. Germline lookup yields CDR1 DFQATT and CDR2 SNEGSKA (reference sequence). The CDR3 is CSTGGDTEAFF. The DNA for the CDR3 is TGCAGTACCGGAGGGGACACTGAAGCTTTCTTT.

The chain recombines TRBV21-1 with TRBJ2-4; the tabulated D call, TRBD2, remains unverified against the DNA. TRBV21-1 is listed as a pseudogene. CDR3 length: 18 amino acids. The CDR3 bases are TGTGCCAGCACTACGTGGATCGGGGGGATGATAGCCAAAAACATTCAGTACTTC. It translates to CASTTWIGGMIAKNIQYF.

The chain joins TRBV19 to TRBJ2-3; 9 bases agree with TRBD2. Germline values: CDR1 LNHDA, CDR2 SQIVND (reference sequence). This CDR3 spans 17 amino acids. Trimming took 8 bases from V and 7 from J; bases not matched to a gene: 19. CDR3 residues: CASRTTTPAGGEHTQYF. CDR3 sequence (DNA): TGTGCCAGTCGAACTACCACCCCAGCGGGAGGAGAACATACGCAGTATTTT.

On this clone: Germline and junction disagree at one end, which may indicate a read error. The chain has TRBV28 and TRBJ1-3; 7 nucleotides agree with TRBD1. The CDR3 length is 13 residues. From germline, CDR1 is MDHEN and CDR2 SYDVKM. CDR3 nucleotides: TGTGCCAGCAGGACAGGGCTCGGAAATACCATATATTTT. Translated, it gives CASRTGLGNTIYF.

CDR3 in amino acids: CASSHSDTQYF. CDR3 bases: TGTGCCAGCAGCCACTCAGATACGCAGTATTTT. The chain recombines TRBV3-1 (or the pseudogene TRBV3-2) with TRBJ2-3; no firm D call. The ends were cut back, 3 bases at V and 4 bases at J, with 2 bases in the middle. The CDR3 contains 11 residues. CDR1 LGHDT and CDR2 YNNKEL come from the germline V gene (reference sequence).

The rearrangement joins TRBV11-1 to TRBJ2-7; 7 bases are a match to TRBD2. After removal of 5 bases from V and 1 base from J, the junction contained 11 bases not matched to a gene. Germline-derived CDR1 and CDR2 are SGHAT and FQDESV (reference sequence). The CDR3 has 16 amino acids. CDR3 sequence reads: CASSPGLVFVSYEQYF. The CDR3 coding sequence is TGTGCCAGCAGCCCCGGACTAGTCTTCGTATCCTACGAGCAGTACTTC.

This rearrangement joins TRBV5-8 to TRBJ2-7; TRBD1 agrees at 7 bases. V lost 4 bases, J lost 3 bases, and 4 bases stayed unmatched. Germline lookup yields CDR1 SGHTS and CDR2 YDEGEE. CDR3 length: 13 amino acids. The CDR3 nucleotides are TGTGCCAGCAGCCACCGGACAGGCTACGAGCAGTACTTC. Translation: CASSHRTGYEQYF. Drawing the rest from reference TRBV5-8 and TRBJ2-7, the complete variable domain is EAGVTQSPTHLIKTRGQQATLRCSPISGHTSVYWYQQALGLGLQFLLWYDEGEERNRGNFPPRFSGRQFPNYSSELNVNALELEDSALYLCASSHRTGYEQYFGPGTRLTVT.

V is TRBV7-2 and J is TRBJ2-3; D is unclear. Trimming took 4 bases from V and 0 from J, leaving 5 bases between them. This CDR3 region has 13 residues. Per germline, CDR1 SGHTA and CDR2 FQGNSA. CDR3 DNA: TGTGCCAGCAGCTATCCTAGCACAGATACGCAGTATTTT. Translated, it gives CASSYPSTDTQYF.

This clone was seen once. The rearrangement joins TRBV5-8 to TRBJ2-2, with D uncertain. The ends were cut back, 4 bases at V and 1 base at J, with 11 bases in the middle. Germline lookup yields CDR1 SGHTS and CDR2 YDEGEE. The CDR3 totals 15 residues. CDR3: CASSRRRGNTGELFF. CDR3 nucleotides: TGTGCCAGCAGCCGAAGGAGAGGGAACACCGGGGAGCTGTTTTTT.

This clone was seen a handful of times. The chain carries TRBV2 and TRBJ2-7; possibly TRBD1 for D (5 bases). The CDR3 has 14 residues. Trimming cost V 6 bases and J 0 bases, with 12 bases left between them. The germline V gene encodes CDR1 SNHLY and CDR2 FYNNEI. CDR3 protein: CASRIDSSSYEQYF. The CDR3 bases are TGTGCCAGCAGGATTGACAGCAGCTCCTACGAGCAGTACTTC.

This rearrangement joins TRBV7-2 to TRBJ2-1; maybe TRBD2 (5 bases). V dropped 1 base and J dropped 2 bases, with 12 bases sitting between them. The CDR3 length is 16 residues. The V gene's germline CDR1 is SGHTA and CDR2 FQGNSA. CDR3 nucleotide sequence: TGTGCCAGCAGCTTAGAGGGCCGGAGGCCCTACAATGAGCAGTTCTTC. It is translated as CASSLEGRRPYNEQFF.

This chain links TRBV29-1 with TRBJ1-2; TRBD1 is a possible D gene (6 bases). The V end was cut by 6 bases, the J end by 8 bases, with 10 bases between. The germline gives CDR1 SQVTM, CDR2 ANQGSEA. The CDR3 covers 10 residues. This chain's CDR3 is CSVDSTGYTF. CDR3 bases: TGCAGCGTGGACAGTACGGGCTACACCTTC.